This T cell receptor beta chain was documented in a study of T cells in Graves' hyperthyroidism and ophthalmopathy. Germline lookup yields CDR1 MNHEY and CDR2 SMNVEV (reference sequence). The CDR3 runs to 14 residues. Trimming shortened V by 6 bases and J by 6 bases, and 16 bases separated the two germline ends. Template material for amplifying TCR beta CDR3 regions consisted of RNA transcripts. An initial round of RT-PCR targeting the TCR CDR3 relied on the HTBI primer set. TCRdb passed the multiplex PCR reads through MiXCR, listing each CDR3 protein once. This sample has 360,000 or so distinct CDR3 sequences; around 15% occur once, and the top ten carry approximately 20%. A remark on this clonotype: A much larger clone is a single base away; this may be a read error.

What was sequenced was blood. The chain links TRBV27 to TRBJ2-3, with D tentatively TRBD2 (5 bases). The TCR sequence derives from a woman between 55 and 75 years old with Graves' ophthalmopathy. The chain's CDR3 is CASRPYGGRDTQYF. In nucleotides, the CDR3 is TGTGCCAGCAGGCCTTATGGAGGTAGGGATACGCAGTATTTT.